This T cell receptor beta chain was profiled in a study of blood T cell repertoires in COVID-19. Across the study: From T cells, B-cell-depleted T cells, or PBMCs came the material, which was cDNA or gDNA.

Original analysis: From reference gene primer amplification, estimates of nucleated cell counts were derived. TCRdb's copy holds only in-frame clones and misses some; the assay was immunoSEQ multiplex PCR. V and J calls and clone size are those listed in that table; D and trimming were worked out from the DNA. Altogether hundreds of thousands of clones are present, around nine tenths being singletons, with the ten largest covering 3% to 3.5%. In germline, CDR1 is MNHEY, CDR2 SMNVEV (reference sequence). This CDR3 comprises 13 residues. V was trimmed by 6 bases and J by 5 bases, leaving 14 bases between them. This clone appeared a single time.

The sequence was collected from a man in his 60s with acute or convalescent COVID-19. V and J are TRBV27 and TRBJ2-7, with TRBD1 as a possible D gene (6 bases). The sequenced sample consisted of peripheral blood. The CDR3 spells CASSRRRGDEQYF. Written as DNA, the CDR3 is TGTGCCAGCAGCCGCCGCAGGGGAGACGAGCAGTACTTC.